Each of the 26 T cell receptor beta chains below was sequenced from the same sample in a study of PD-L1 blockade in urothelial cancer (TCRdb year 2017). What this sample's time point label stands for: peripheral blood 6 weeks after treatment start. Libraries were built with the immunoSEQ multiplex PCR assay. TCRdb retrieved this table from immuneACCESS and kept in-frame rearrangements only. Not all clones are present; in checked studies, unresolved V genes account for under half, and no reason is known for the remainder. In this sample the table shows about 110,000 clones, approximately 90% of which occur a single time. The top ten hold around 4% of the sample. The source was PBMCs, collected around atezolizumab (anti-PD-L1) treatment. The receptors stem from a man aged 60 to 69 with urothelial cancer.

This chain connects TRBV19 to TRBJ2-2; 8 nucleotides align to TRBD1. V gave up 5 bases and J gave up 0 bases; unmatched junction bases: 2. The CDR3 extends over 15 amino acids. CDR1 and CDR2 (germline): LNHDA, SQIVND (reference sequence). This CDR3 is CASSEGQANTGELFF. CDR3 DNA sequence: TGTGCCAGTAGTGAGGGACAGGCGAACACCGGGGAGCTGTTTTTT.

V usage is TRBV12-5 and J usage is TRBJ1-5; the match to TRBD1 covers 11 bases. Germline loops: CDR1 LGHNT, CDR2 FRNRAP. CDR3 length: 15 amino acids. Losses at the gene ends were 1 base for V and 6 bases for J; bases not matched to a gene: 2. The CDR3 region is CASGLGTGGFQPQHF. The CDR3 nucleotides read TGTGCTAGTGGTTTGGGGACAGGGGGCTTTCAGCCCCAGCATTTT.

V is TRBV5-6 and J is TRBJ2-1; no definite D call. The CDR3 runs to 11 residues. Trimming removed 4 bases from V and 4 bases from J, with 3 bases in between. Germline assignment: CDR1 SGHDT and CDR2 YYEEEE. DNA for the CDR3: TGTGCCAGCAGCCAATACAATGAGCAGTTCTTC. This codes for CASSQYNEQFF.

The chain is built from TRBV5-6 and TRBJ1-2; TRBD1 agrees at 9 bases. Germline V lookup: CDR1 SGHDT, CDR2 YYEEEE. The CDR3 length is 15 residues. With 2 bases clipped from V and 4 bases from J, the junction kept 6 bases outside the gene matches. As DNA, the CDR3 is TGTGCCAGCAGCTTCCGTGGGACAGGGACCTATGGCTACACCTTC. Amino acid sequence: CASSFRGTGTYGYTF.

The rearrangement links TRBV5-1 to TRBJ2-7; a weak D match, TRBD2 (5 bases). CDR3 length: 14 residues. Germline V gene lookup returns CDR1 SGHRS and CDR2 YFSETQ. Trimming left V 4 bases short and J 2 bases short, with 13 bases between. CDR3 sequence: CASSPRAGTYEQYF. CDR3 DNA sequence: TGCGCCAGCAGCCCCCGGGCCGGGACCTACGAGCAGTACTTC.

The rearrangement uses TRBV5-1 and TRBJ2-7; TRBD1 aligns across 8 bases. Germline values: CDR1 SGHRS, CDR2 YFSETQ. J was trimmed by 0 bases and V by 2 bases; bases with no gene match: 4. This CDR3 has 15 residues. The CDR3 DNA reads as TGCGCCAGCAGCTTCCAGGGGGCATTCTCCTACGAGCAGTACTTC. This encodes CASSFQGAFSYEQYF.

Details on this clone: Other nucleotide sequences in the sample specify the same CDR3. V is TRBV7-2 and J is TRBJ1-2; TRBD1 is a possible D gene (5 bases). CDR3 length equals 13 residues. V lost 1 base and J 4 bases, leaving 7 bases between the germline ends. Per the germline V gene, CDR1 is SGHTA and CDR2 is FQGNSA. DNA of the CDR3: TGTGCCAGCAGCTTAGGCCAGGGCTATGGCTACACCTTC. Its translation: CASSLGQGYGYTF.

The rearrangement links TRBV10-2 to TRBJ1-6, with a possible D match to TRBD1 (6 bases). V was trimmed by 3 bases and J by 7 bases, leaving 13 bases between them. Germline lookup yields CDR1 WSHSY and CDR2 SAAADI. This CDR3 contains 15 residues. CDR3 sequence: CASSDRTGNNSPLHF. CDR3 coding DNA: TGCGCCAGCAGTGACCGCACAGGGAACAATTCACCCCTCCACTTT.

This chain uses TRBV30 with TRBJ1-2; D might be TRBD1 (5 bases). Germline V gives CDR1 GTSNPN, CDR2 SVGIG (reference sequence). This CDR3 is 11 amino acids long. The CDR3 DNA follows: TGTGCGATGGACACCCGTCGTGGCTACACCTTC. It yields the protein CAMDTRRGYTF.

The chain has TRBV7-3 and TRBJ2-3, with TRBD2 identical over 8 bases. The CDR3 spans 15 residues. The trim removed 5 bases at V and 4 bases at J, leaving 8 bases unmatched. Germline CDR1 reads SGHTA; CDR2 reads FQGTGA. CDR3 sequence reads: CASSVAGGWADTQYF. CDR3 nucleotide sequence: TGTGCCAGCAGCGTGGCGGGAGGTTGGGCAGATACGCAGTATTTT. Supplemented by reference TRBV7-3 and TRBJ2-3, the full variable domain reads GAGVSQTPSNKVTEKGKYVELRCDPISGHTALYWYRQSLGQGPEFLIYFQGTGAADDSGLPNDRFFAVRPEGSVSTLKIQRTERGDSAVYLCASSVAGGWADTQYFGPGTRLTVL.

The rearrangement links TRBV5-1 to TRBJ2-6, with 7 bases that match TRBD2. This CDR3 is 18 amino acids long. The V and J ends lost 0 bases and 0 bases, in that order; junction bases with no gene match: 6. Germline V gene lookup returns CDR1 SGHRS and CDR2 YFSETQ. Here the CDR3 reads CASSLVLASSSGANVLTF. CDR3 nucleotides: TGCGCCAGCAGCTTGGTACTAGCGTCCTCCTCTGGGGCCAACGTCCTGACTTTC.

In its sample, this clone was seen once. J is TRBJ2-5 and V is TRBV7-2; 8 bases fit TRBD2. The germline V gene has CDR1 SGHTA and CDR2 FQGNSA. V gave up 1 base and J gave up 4 bases; unmatched junction bases: 5. The CDR3 has 15 amino acids. DNA of the CDR3: TGTGCCAGCAGCTTAGTTCCCAGCGGGGGAGAGACCCAGTACTTC. It translates to CASSLVPSGGETQYF. Combining the CDR3 with reference TRBV7-2 and TRBJ2-5 gives the whole variable domain GAGVSQSPSNKVTEKGKDVELRCDPISGHTALYWYRQSLGQGLEFLIYFQGNSAPDKSGLPSDRFSAERTGGSVSTLTIQRTQQEDSAVYLCASSLVPSGGETQYFGPGTRLLVL.

Concerning this clone itself: The junction departs from the called germline gene at one end, perhaps through a read error. V gene TRBV6-6 combines with J gene TRBJ2-2; D might be TRBD1 (6 bases). The CDR3 contains 12 residues. Germline V gene lookup returns CDR1 MNHNY and CDR2 SVGAGI (reference sequence). As DNA, the CDR3 is TGTGCCAGCAGTTATGGGGCAGGGGTGCTGTTTTTT. It encodes CASSYGAGVLFF.

The sample holds one count of this clone. The rearrangement links TRBV11-2 to TRBJ2-3, with 12 bases fitting TRBD2. The germline V gene encodes CDR1 SGHAT and CDR2 FQNNGV. Germline trimming cut 4 bases from V and 2 bases from J; bases unmatched to any gene: 4. This CDR3 contains 16 residues. The CDR3 spells CASSYGTSGFTDTQYF. The CDR3 bases are TGTGCCAGCAGCTACGGGACTAGCGGGTTCACAGATACGCAGTATTTT. The complete variable domain, with remaining parts taken from reference TRBV11-2 and TRBJ2-3, reads EAGVAQSPRYKIIEKRQSVAFWCNPISGHATLYWYQQILGQGPKLLIQFQNNGVVDDSQLPKDRFSAERLKGVDSTLKIQPAKLEDSAVYLCASSYGTSGFTDTQYFGPGTRLTVL.

This clone was recorded only once. The V and J genes are TRBV9 and TRBJ1-1; 7 bases fit TRBD1. The CDR3 consists of 15 residues. V lost 4 bases and J lost 7; bases outside the gene matches: 13. Germline CDR1 reads SGDLS; CDR2 reads YYNGEE. The CDR3 spells CASSPATGVYGEAFF. CDR3 coding DNA: TGTGCCAGCAGCCCCGCAACAGGGGTTTACGGTGAAGCTTTCTTT.

The chain couples TRBV11-2 to TRBJ2-7; 7 bases are shared with TRBD1. The V gene end was trimmed by 1 base and the J gene end by 5 bases; junction bases not matched to a gene: 5. In germline, CDR1 is SGHAT, CDR2 FQNNGV. The length of the CDR3 is 14 residues. The CDR3 loop is CASSLVPGGNEQYF. The CDR3 DNA follows: TGTGCCAGCAGCTTAGTCCCAGGGGGAAACGAGCAGTACTTC.

The rearrangement joins TRBV30 to TRBJ1-4; the match to TRBD1 covers 9 bases. Losses at the gene ends were 2 bases for V and 5 bases for J; bases not matched to a gene: 12. Germline-derived CDR1 and CDR2 are GTSNPN and SVGIG (reference sequence). CDR3 length equals 17 residues. The CDR3 DNA follows: TGTGCCTGGAGTCCTACTACCGGACAGGGGATAAATGAAAAACTGTTTTTT. Translating gives CAWSPTTGQGINEKLFF.

The rearrangement joins TRBV7-2 to TRBJ2-1; 8 bases line up with TRBD2. Germline CDR1 SGHTA, CDR2 FQGNSA. This CDR3 contains 16 residues. Losses at the gene ends were 7 bases for V and 10 bases for J; bases not matched to a gene: 18. CDR3 bases: TGTGCCAGCAAGTCCATCGGGCGGGAGGCCCCTACGGAGCAGTTCTTC. Translating gives CASKSIGREAPTEQFF.

The chain employs TRBV15 and TRBJ2-1; D not certain. V was shortened by 5 bases and J by 0 bases, with 8 bases between the two germline ends. The germline CDR1 and CDR2 sequences are LNHNV and YYDKDF (reference sequence). The length of the CDR3 is 14 residues. CDR3 loop: CATSRRGSYNEQFF. The CDR3 DNA follows: TGTGCCACCAGCCGCAGAGGCTCCTACAATGAGCAGTTCTTC.

This rearrangement joins TRBV6-5 to TRBJ2-2, with D possibly TRBD1 on 6 matching bases. Trimming left V 7 bases short and J 0 bases short, with 12 bases between. The CDR3 loop spans 15 amino acids. Germline CDR1 is MNHEY and CDR2 is SVGAGI. Here the CDR3 DNA reads TGTGCCAGCACCCCGGGGACATCGAACACCGGGGAGCTGTTTTTT. Translation gives CASTPGTSNTGELFF.

The chain links TRBV2 to TRBJ2-5, with TRBD1 matching over 8 bases. V gave up 2 bases and J gave up 4 bases; unmatched junction bases: 3. Germline V gene sequence: CDR1 SNHLY, CDR2 FYNNEI. The CDR3 is 14 residues long. CDR3 amino acids: CASSEQGAGETQYF. The CDR3 DNA reads TGTGCCAGCAGTGAACAGGGGGCTGGAGAGACCCAGTACTTC.

This clone showed up just a few times. As DNA, the CDR3 is TGTGCCAGCATGACGGGACAGCGTCATCGGCCCCAGCATTTT. This encodes CASMTGQRHRPQHF. The genes are TRBV28 and TRBJ1-5; the match to TRBD1 covers 7 bases. This CDR3 comprises 14 residues. V gave up 7 bases and J gave up 9 bases; unmatched junction bases: 12. Germline V CDR1 and CDR2: MDHEN, SYDVKM.

The CDR3 DNA sequence: TGTGCCAGTAGTATAGATCGGGAGTACGAGCAGTACTTC. Translating gives CASSIDREYEQYF. The V gene is TRBV19, the J gene TRBJ2-7; TRBD2 is a possible D gene (6 bases). V was trimmed by 0 bases and J by 4 bases, leaving 7 bases between them. CDR3 length: 13 amino acids. Germline values: CDR1 LNHDA, CDR2 SQIVND (reference sequence).

This clone was counted only a few times. The chain carries TRBV18 and TRBJ2-7, with 10 bases lining up with TRBD2. The junction had 6 bases not matched to a gene; V was cut back by 11 bases and J by 2 bases. This CDR3 contains 13 residues. From germline, CDR1 is KGHSH and CDR2 LQKENI. CDR3 in amino acids: CASSSGGTYEQYF. CDR3 nucleotides: TGTGCCTCTAGTAGCGGGGGGACCTACGAGCAGTACTTC. The variable domain in full, with the rest retrieved from reference TRBV18 and TRBJ2-7, is NAGVMQNPRHLVRRRGQEARLRCSPMKGHSHVYWYRQLPEEGLKFMVYLQKENIIDESGMPKERFSAEFPKEGPSILRIQQVVRGDSAAYFCASSSGGTYEQYFGPGTRLTVT.

The chain links TRBV19 to TRBJ1-1; D is uncertain. Germline lookup yields CDR1 LNHDA and CDR2 SQIVND (reference sequence). There are 18 residues in the CDR3. Trimming took off 2 bases at V and 1 base at J, with 20 bases between the two ends. CDR3 nucleotide sequence: TGTGCCAGTAGTATATTCGGGGTGCAGACTCCTGGGAACACTGAAGCTTTCTTT. Translation: CASSIFGVQTPGNTEAFF.

The rearrangement links TRBV20-1 to TRBJ2-5; D gene ambiguous. V was pared by 5 bases and J by 8 bases, with 12 bases between. Germline CDR1 reads DFQATT; CDR2 reads SNEGSKA (reference sequence). This CDR3 spans 11 amino acids. CDR3 bases: TGCAGTGCTTGGCTGCGAGGAACCCAGTACTTC. Translation: CSAWLRGTQYF.